Below, 12 T cell receptor beta chains from the same sample are listed, as sequenced in a study of T cells in Graves' hyperthyroidism and ophthalmopathy. TCR beta CDR3 sequences were amplified from RNA transcripts. When the TCR CDR3 underwent first-round RT-PCR, the HTBI primer set was used. TCRdb re-analysed the multiplex PCR reads in MiXCR, keeping a single row per CDR3 protein. The repertoire holds 350,000 or so distinct CDR3 sequences, with 17% as singletons. The sample taken for sequencing was blood. These receptors were obtained from a woman younger than 45 with Graves' hyperthyroidism that later progressed to Graves' ophthalmopathy.

Points on this clonotype: A read error may explain this, as a much larger clone is one base away. The chain carries TRBV5-1 and TRBJ2-7, with a weak D call TRBD1 (5 bases). Trimming left V 4 bases short and J 6 bases short, with 11 bases between. Looked up from germline, CDR1 is SGHRS and CDR2 is YFSETQ. The CDR3 has 12 residues. The CDR3 nucleotides are TGCGCCAGCAGCATGACAGACTGCGAGCAGTACTTC. Translated, it gives CASSMTDCEQYF.

This clonotype was recorded a few times. This may be a read error: a much more frequent sequence differs by one nucleotide. The CDR3 region is CASTPGTGGHGYTF. The CDR3 region has the DNA TGTGCCAGCACGCCCGGGACAGGGGGCCATGGCTACACCTTC. This chain uses TRBV6-2 or TRBV6-3 with TRBJ1-2; 12 bases fit TRBD1. Germline V gene lookup returns CDR1 MNHEY and CDR2 SVGEGT. The CDR3 runs 14 residues. The junction had 6 bases not matched to a gene; V was cut back by 7 bases and J by 6 bases.

The V gene is TRBV15, the J gene TRBJ2-6; weak D call: TRBD1 (6 bases). The germline V gene encodes CDR1 LNHNV and CDR2 YYDKDF (reference sequence). The CDR3 covers 18 residues. V dropped 4 bases and J dropped 4 bases, with 20 bases sitting between them. CDR3 DNA sequence: TGTGCCACCAGCACCGAAACGCTTACAGGGCGGGGGGCCAACGTCCTGACTTTC. As protein: CATSTETLTGRGANVLTF.

The chain employs TRBV12-3 or TRBV12-4 and TRBJ1-5; D not resolved. Trimming pared 4 bases from V and 0 bases from J, leaving 7 bases between. This CDR3 contains 14 residues. CDR3 amino acids: CASSSEHSNQPQHF. The CDR3 bases are TGTGCCAGCAGTTCGGAGCATAGCAATCAGCCCCAGCATTTT.

This clonotype occurred many times. CDR3 nucleotides: TGTGCCAGCAGCGAAACAGGTTCTGTCTCCTCTGGAAACACCATATATTTT. Encoded protein: CASSETGSVSSGNTIYF. The chain has TRBV28 and TRBJ1-3, with D maybe TRBD1 (5 bases). This CDR3 region has 17 residues. Germline-derived CDR1 and CDR2 are MDHEN and SYDVKM. The ends were cut back, 6 bases at V and 0 bases at J, with 18 bases in the middle.

The rearrangement links TRBV4-1 to TRBJ2-3; 8 bases are a match to TRBD1. V shed 2 bases and J 4 bases; nucleotides not matched to a gene: 2. Per the germline V gene, CDR1 is MGHRA and CDR2 is YSYEKL. The CDR3 extends over 14 amino acids. CDR3 sequence: CASSQRQGPDTQYF. The CDR3 DNA sequence: TGCGCCAGCAGCCAAAGACAGGGGCCAGATACGCAGTATTTT.

This clonotype appeared many times. The V call is TRBV16, the J call TRBJ1-2, with a tentative D call TRBD1 (6 bases). There are 15 residues in the CDR3. The ends were cut back, 0 bases at V and 8 bases at J, with 16 bases in the middle. Germline values: CDR1 KGHSY, CDR2 FQNENV. CDR3 in amino acids: CASSQSIVQGYGYTF. DNA for the CDR3: TGTGCCAGCAGCCAATCAATCGTACAGGGATACGGCTACACCTTC. The full variable domain, completed using reference TRBV16 and TRBJ1-2, is GEEVAQTPKHLVRGEGQKAKLYCAPIKGHSYVFWYQQVLKNEFKFLISFQNENVFDETGMPKERFSAKCLPNSPCSLEIQATKLEDSAVYFCASSQSIVQGYGYTFGSGTRLTVV.

The gene calls are TRBV3-1 and TRBJ1-6; the match to TRBD1 covers 8 bases. The V segment lost 2 bases and the J segment 7 bases; nucleotides outside the gene matches: 7. CDR3 size: 16 residues. Germline assignment: CDR1 LGHDT and CDR2 YNNKEL (reference sequence). The CDR3 DNA sequence: TGTGCCAGCAGCCAATCCCAGGACAGGGCCAATTCACCCCTCCACTTT. It yields the protein CASSQSQDRANSPLHF.

CDR3 sequence: CASSLDSSHSYEQYF. The CDR3 region has the DNA TGCGCCAGCAGCCTGGACAGTAGCCACTCCTACGAGCAGTACTTC. V gene TRBV5-1 combines with J gene TRBJ2-7, with D tentatively TRBD1 (6 bases). CDR1 and CDR2 from the germline V gene are SGHRS and YFSETQ. The CDR3 covers 15 residues. V was pared by 4 bases and J by 0 bases, with 14 bases between.

In this sample, this clonotype turned up many times. This rearrangement joins TRBV12-3 or TRBV12-4 to TRBJ1-4; D remains unclear. CDR3 length: 13 residues. The ends were cut back, 3 bases at V and 6 bases at J, with 8 bases in the middle. This CDR3 is CASSFSFDEKLFF. The CDR3 DNA follows: TGTGCCAGCAGTTTTTCTTTCGATGAAAAACTGTTTTTT.

This clonotype was counted at least ten times. The chain couples TRBV2 to TRBJ2-1; perhaps TRBD2 as D (7 bases). The CDR3 extends over 14 amino acids. Germline assignment: CDR1 SNHLY and CDR2 FYNNEI. V shed 8 bases and J shed 5 bases, with 16 bases lying between them. CDR3 in DNA: TGTGCCAGCGGCGCGGGGGCTTGGGACAATGAGCAGTTCTTC. This gives the protein CASGAGAWDNEQFF.

The V gene is TRBV7-2, the J gene TRBJ2-1, with no clear D. Germline loops: CDR1 SGHTA, CDR2 FQGNSA. Trimming removed 0 bases at V and 4 bases at J, with 10 bases between. The CDR3 is 15 amino acids. This CDR3 reads CASSLADMEYNEQFF. CDR3 nucleotides: TGTGCCAGCAGCTTAGCGGATATGGAATACAATGAGCAGTTCTTC.